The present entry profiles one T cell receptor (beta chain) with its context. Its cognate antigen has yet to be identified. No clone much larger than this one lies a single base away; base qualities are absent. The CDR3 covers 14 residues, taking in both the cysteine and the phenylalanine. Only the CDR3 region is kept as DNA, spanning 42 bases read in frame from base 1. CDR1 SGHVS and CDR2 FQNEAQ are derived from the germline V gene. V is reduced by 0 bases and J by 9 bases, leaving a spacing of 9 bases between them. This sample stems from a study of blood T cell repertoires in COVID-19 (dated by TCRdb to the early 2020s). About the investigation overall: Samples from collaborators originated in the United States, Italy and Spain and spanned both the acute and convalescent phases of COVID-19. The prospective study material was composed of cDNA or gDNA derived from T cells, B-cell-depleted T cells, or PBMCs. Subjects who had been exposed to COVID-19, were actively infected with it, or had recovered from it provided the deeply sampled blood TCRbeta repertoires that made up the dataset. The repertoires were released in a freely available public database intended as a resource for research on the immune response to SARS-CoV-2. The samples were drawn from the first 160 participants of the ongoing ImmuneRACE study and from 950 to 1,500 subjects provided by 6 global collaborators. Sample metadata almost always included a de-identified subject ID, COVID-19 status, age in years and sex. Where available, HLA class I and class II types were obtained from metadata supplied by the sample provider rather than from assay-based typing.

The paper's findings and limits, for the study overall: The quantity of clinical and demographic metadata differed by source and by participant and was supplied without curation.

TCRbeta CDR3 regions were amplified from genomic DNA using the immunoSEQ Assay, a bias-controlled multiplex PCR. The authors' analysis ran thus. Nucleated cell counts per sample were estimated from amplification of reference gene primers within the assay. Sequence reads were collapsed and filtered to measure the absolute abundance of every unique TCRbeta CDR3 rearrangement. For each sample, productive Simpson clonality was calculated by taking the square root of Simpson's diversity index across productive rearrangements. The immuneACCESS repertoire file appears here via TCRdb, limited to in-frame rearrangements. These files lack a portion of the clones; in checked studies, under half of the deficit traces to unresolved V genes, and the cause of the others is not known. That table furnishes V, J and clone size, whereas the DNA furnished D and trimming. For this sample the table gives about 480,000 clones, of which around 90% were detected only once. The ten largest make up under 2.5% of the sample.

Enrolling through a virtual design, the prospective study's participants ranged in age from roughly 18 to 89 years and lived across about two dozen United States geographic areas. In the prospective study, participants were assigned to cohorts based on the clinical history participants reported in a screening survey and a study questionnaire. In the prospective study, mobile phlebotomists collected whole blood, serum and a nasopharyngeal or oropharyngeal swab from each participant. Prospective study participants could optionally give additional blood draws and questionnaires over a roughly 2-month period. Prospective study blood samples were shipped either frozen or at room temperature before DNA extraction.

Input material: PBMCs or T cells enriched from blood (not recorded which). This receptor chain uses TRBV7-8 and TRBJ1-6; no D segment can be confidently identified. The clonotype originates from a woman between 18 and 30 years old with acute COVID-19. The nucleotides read TGTGCCAGCAGCTTAGCCGAGGTTACTTCACCCCTCCACTTT. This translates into CASSLAEVTSPLHF.